This T cell receptor beta chain originates from a study of regulatory T cells in long-lasting Graves disease. Study outcomes and limitations: Lower TCR diversity characterized persistent Graves' patients relative to newly diagnosed patients.

Stated time point: newly diagnosed GD, antithyroid drugs for less than 3 months. PBMCs provided the RNA from which the TCR library was made. This clonotype has at least ten counts. The antigen is not known. CDR1 is SGHRS, CDR2 YFSETQ, per germline. V lost 0 bases to trimming and J lost 7 bases; unmatched junction nucleotides: 14. The CDR3 has 18 residues. Assembly of TCR beta libraries relied on iRepertoire HTBI primers together with Arm-PCR of CDR3 regions. Under the authors' procedure: 60 to 65 TRBV and roughly 15 TRBJ segments were identified across samples. Via MiXCR, TCRdb re-called the multiplex PCR reads, giving one row per CDR3 protein. TCRdb, not the original authors, processed these V and J calls. The sample holds 350,000 to 550,000 distinct CDR3 sequences, about 14% seen once. These sequences were also reported in another study, on T cells in Graves' hyperthyroidism and ophthalmopathy. That paper adds: The study defined stable Graves' hyperthyroidism as no ophthalmopathy progression within 18 months.

The sample consisted of peripheral blood mononuclear cells (PBMCs), taken at new diagnosis, from a patient treated with antithyroid drugs. The genes are TRBV5-1 and TRBJ2-1; 9 bases map to TRBD2. The receptor comes from a woman aged 45-65 years with Graves disease. CDR3 residues: CASSLEGSAGGLWNEQFF. Here the CDR3 DNA reads TGCGCCAGCAGCTTGGAAGGGTCGGCGGGAGGGCTTTGGAATGAGCAGTTCTTC.